This T cell receptor beta chain was sequenced during a study of blood T cell repertoires in COVID-19. For the study at large: The origin of the acute and convalescent COVID-19 samples was the United States, Italy and Spain. The cDNA or gDNA used as material had been derived from T cells, B-cell-depleted T cells, or PBMCs.

Sequencing was performed with immunoSEQ multiplex PCR; in TCRdb, only in-frame clones are kept and a portion is missing. The sample contains 150,000 to 250,000 clones, 75% to 90% of which appear only once. The CDR3 is made up of 13 amino acids. Germline CDR1 is SEHNR and CDR2 is FQNEAQ (reference sequence). Those who participated ranged in age from roughly 18 to 100 years and resided in 24 US areas. Clinical histories supplied by participants themselves formed the basis of cohort assignment. Concerning this clone: A read error may be the cause here, since a much bigger clone is one base away. Other DNA sequences in this specimen translate into the identical CDR3.

The TCR originated in a young woman who had recovered from COVID-19. V is TRBV7-9 and J is TRBJ2-7; D remains unclear. The sequencing sample was made of PBMCs or T cells enriched from blood (not recorded which). The CDR3 DNA reads TGTGCCAGCAGTTCCTCGACTGGCCTCGAGCAGTACTTT. This translates into CASSSSTGLEQYF.